The 5 T cell receptor beta chains reported below all come from one sample, sequenced in a study of T cells after posttransplantation cyclophosphamide (dated by TCRdb to 2016 to 2018). The receptor library was made with the immunoSEQ multiplex PCR assay. TCRdb mirrors the immuneACCESS table, restricted to in-frame sequences. Some clones are absent from its copies; in checked studies, under half trace to an unresolved V gene, and the reason for the others is unknown. This sample comprises over 5,500 clones, roughly 98% of them detected only once. Less than 0.55% of the sample rests with the top ten. Sequencing was performed on naive CD8+ T cells sorted from PBMCs. These receptor sequences come from a woman aged 25 to 39 in good health and a related stem cell transplant donor.

Only one count was recorded for this clone. The V call is TRBV27, the J call TRBJ2-7; a possible D gene is TRBD2 (7 bases). Germline V gives CDR1 MNHEY, CDR2 SMNVEV (reference sequence). Trimming took off 3 bases at V and 3 bases at J, with 15 bases between the two ends. The CDR3 is 15 amino acids. CDR3: CASSFGGRGHYEQYF. In DNA form, the CDR3 reads TGTGCCAGCAGTTTCGGGGGGAGGGGACACTACGAGCAGTACTTC.

The J gene is TRBJ1-1, the V gene TRBV7-9; D not certain. V lost 5 bases, J lost 1 base, and 8 bases lay in between. This CDR3 comprises 13 residues. Germline lookup yields CDR1 SEHNR and CDR2 FQNEAQ (reference sequence). CDR3 loop: CASSEGGNTEAFF. Here the CDR3 DNA reads TGTGCCAGCAGCGAGGGCGGGAACACTGAAGCTTTCTTT.

The J gene is TRBJ2-2, the V gene TRBV9; 8 nucleotides match TRBD1. This CDR3 is built from 18 residues. Germline V gene sequence: CDR1 SGDLS, CDR2 YYNGEE. J lost 4 bases, V lost 0 bases, and 11 bases had no gene match. The CDR3 here is CASSVAAGGRRGTGELFF. CDR3 sequence (DNA): TGTGCCAGCAGCGTAGCGGCAGGGGGCCGGAGAGGCACCGGGGAGCTGTTTTTT. Drawing the rest from reference TRBV9 and TRBJ2-2, the complete variable domain is DSGVTQTPKHLITATGQRVTLRCSPRSGDLSVYWYQQSLDQGLQFLIQYYNGEERAKGNILERFSAQQFPDLHSELNLSSLELGDSALYFCASSVAAGGRRGTGELFFGEGSRLTVL.

The V call is TRBV5-5, the J call TRBJ1-1; D is unresolved. V dropped 0 bases and J dropped 7 bases, with 7 bases sitting between them. CDR3 size: 12 residues. In germline, CDR1 is SGHKS, CDR2 YYEKEE (reference sequence). DNA for the CDR3: TGTGCCAGCAGCTTGGTGGGGAGTGAAGCTTTCTTT. Residues: CASSLVGSEAFF.

The count of this clone is one. This chain joins TRBV7-6 and TRBJ2-5, with D possibly matching TRBD1 (7 bases). CDR1 and CDR2 from the germline V gene are SGHVS and FNYEAQ. The CDR3 contains 16 residues. Trimming took 1 base from V and 0 from J, leaving 12 bases between them. This CDR3 is CASSLGSGGYQETQYF. Written as DNA, the CDR3 is TGTGCCAGCAGCTTAGGTTCAGGGGGGTACCAAGAGACCCAGTACTTC.